Described below is a single T cell receptor (beta chain) sequence and its context. What it binds is unknown. PCR used 60 Vbeta primers and 13 Jbeta primers. Libraries were prepared by immunoSEQ multiplex PCR; TCRdb keeps only in-frame clonotypes and omits some of them. The sample carries about 110,000 clones, approximately 71% recorded once. This sample is part of a study of cytomegalovirus exposure and HLA in healthy donors. Study results and limitations: Several of the most significant clusters appeared, in a later analysis, to be linked to common viral pathogens. Specific recognition of CMV antigens was confirmed in vitro for a few chains (all CMV-associated). One variant, a missense change in DCLRE1C, was linked in a later analysis to TCR beta V- and J-gene trimming.

From germline, CDR1 is SNHLY and CDR2 FYNNEI. This CDR3 is 15 amino acids long. The V end lost 6 bases, the J end lost 0 bases, and 12 bases lay between the germline ends. The sequence came from a woman between 70 and 85 years old in good health and CMV-seropositive. Sequenced input: PBMCs. The chain uses TRBV2 and TRBJ1-5, with D perhaps matching TRBD1 (6 bases). CDR3 region: CASRDRDYSNQPQHF. In DNA, the CDR3 is TGTGCCAGCAGGGACAGAGATTATAGCAATCAGCCCCAGCATTTT.